Sequencing of this TCR beta chain was carried out in a study of human T cells and chemical hapten exposure. In the study overall: How much TCR each sample yielded varied, mostly because pooled library volumes differed slightly.

Attachment of unique molecular identifiers to individual cDNA molecules was performed in the library. One entry per CDR3 protein results from TCRdb running MiXCR on the 5' RACE reads. The sample contains roughly 120,000 distinct CDR3 sequences, roughly a fifth of which appear only once. Before extraction, the whole blood was not fractionated, and total RNA was taken from it. The CDR3 totals 14 residues. Germline CDR1 and CDR2: SQVTM and ANQGSEA. After removal of 7 bases from V and 5 bases from J, the junction contained 10 bases not matched to a gene. The rearrangement joins TRBV29-1 to TRBJ2-7, with 11 bases fitting TRBD2. The TCR originated in a human donor in good health. Here the CDR3 DNA reads TGCAGCGCTCACTTAGCGGGAGGGCCGGACGAGCAGTACTTC. It encodes CSAHLAGGPDEQYF.